This T cell receptor beta chain came from a study of blood T cells in healthy people across ages. The individuals who served as donors were healthy Caucasians living in Russia, aged about 6 to 90. J lost 2 bases, V lost 0 bases, and 5 bases had no gene match. Germline V gene sequence: CDR1 DFQATT, CDR2 SNEGSKA (reference sequence). The CDR3 runs to 16 residues. A second PCR of 7 to 11 cycles used a sample-barcoded 5' primer and a J-beta primer mix. One entry per CDR3 protein, called by TCRdb with MiXCR from the 5' RACE reads. The sample carries a few hundred thousand distinct CDR3 sequences, 27% recorded once. These same data were also listed under a study on T cells of mothers and their children. According to that study: The second PCR's M1S primer added sample barcodes and 2-4 random nucleotides.

V and J are TRBV20-1 and TRBJ2-7, with 12 bases aligning to TRBD2. This TCR derives from a boy aged 2 to 10 in good health. Specimen: blood. Here the CDR3 reads CSARDILAGGPYEQYF. For the CDR3, the DNA is TGCAGTGCTAGAGATATCCTAGCGGGAGGGCCCTACGAGCAGTACTTC.